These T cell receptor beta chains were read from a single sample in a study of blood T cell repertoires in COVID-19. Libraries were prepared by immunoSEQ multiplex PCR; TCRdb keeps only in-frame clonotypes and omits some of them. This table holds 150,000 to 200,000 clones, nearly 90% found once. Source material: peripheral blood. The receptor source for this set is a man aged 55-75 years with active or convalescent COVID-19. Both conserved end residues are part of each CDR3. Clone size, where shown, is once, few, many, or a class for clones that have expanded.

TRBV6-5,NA,CASSRDRGGFYEQYF
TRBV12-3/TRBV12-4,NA,CASSFGDYGYTF
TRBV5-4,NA,CASSWTGGNGYTF
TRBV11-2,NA,CASSPQGQGNYSPLHF
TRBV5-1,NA,CASSSGTGFEEQYF
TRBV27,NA,CASSFHWTGISGANVLTF
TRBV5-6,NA,CASSIFYEQYF
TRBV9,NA,CASSVAGHGYGYTF
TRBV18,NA,CASSPPGLAGADTQYF
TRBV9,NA,CASSASRGDYNSPLHF
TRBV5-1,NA,CASSLAGRGFTEAFF
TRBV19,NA,CASSPLRQGLRNTEAFF
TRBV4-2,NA,CASSQDISRAVDLYEQYF
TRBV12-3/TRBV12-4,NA,CASSQGSIQYF
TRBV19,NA,CASSLAGGTTDTQYF
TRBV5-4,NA,CASTRDAGQGEQYF
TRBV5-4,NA,CASSLTIGQAKNIQYF
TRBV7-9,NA,CASSPHAGGGRTYEQYF
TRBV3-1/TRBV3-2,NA,CAGSQSAQAYGYTF
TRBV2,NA,CASSPQSDIAETQYF
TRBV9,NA,CASSSGQGYNQPQHF
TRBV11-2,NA,CASSLGAGSGVNEKLFF
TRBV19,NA,CASSSPTGASNQPQHF
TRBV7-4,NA,CASSGVVGCGEATNEQYF
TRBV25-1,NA,CASSEEDRGHIQYF
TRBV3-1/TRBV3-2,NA,CASSQDAGGNEQFF
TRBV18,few,CASSLQSGQGTTVHYGYTF
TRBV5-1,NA,CASSPDGSGYTF
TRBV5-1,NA,CASSVTGGNYGYTF
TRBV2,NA,CASSTDTNYGYTF
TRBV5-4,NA,CASSSERGGLLDEQFF
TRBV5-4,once,CASSNVAGGLRETQYF
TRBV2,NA,CASSDTSGDNEQFF